The clone carrying this T cell receptor beta chain was seen only once. What it binds is not known. This entry comes from a study of T cells in narcolepsy. In the study overall: Donors had narcolepsy type 1 or type 2, or were healthy controls. Study outcomes and limitations: Healthy controls reportedly lacked the autoreactive clonotypes serially found in patients' blood. Autoreactive HCRT-specific and TRIB2-specific clonotypes were marked in same-patient CSF-versus-blood CD4+ comparisons.

Assay: immunoSEQ multiplex PCR; the TCRdb copy retains only in-frame clones and omits some. The sample has fewer than 30,000 clones, approximately 89% seen once; the top ten hold around 1.2%. Germline V CDR1 and CDR2: SGHDN, FVKESK. The CDR3 is made up of 16 amino acids. The ends were cut back, 1 base at V and 0 bases at J, with 7 bases in the middle. Sequencing input: CD45RA- memory CD4+ T cells from PBMCs. This receptor was taken from a human donor with narcolepsy. J is TRBJ2-6 and V is TRBV14; D may be TRBD1 (5 bases). CDR3 nucleotide sequence: TGTGCCAGCAGCCAAGTCAGGGCCTCTGGGGCCAACGTCCTGACTTTC. It specifies CASSQVRASGANVLTF.